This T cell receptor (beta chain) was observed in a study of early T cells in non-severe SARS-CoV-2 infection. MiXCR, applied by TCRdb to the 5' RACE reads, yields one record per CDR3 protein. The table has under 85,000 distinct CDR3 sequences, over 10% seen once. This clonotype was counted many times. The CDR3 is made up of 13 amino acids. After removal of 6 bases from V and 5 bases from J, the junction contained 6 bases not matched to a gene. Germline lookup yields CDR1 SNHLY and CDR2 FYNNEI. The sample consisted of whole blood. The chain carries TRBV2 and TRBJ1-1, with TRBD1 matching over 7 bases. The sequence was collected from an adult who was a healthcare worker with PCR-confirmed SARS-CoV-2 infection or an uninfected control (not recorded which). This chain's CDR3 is CASSRDRKTEAFF. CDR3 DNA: TGTGCCAGCAGCCGGGACAGAAAGACTGAAGCTTTCTTT. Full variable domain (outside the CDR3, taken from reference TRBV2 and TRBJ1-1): EPEVTQTPSHQVTQMGQEVILRCVPISNHLYFYWYRQILGQKVEFLVSFYNNEISEKSEIFDDQFSVERPDGSNFTLKIRSTKLEDSAMYFCASSRDRKTEAFFGQGTRLTVV.